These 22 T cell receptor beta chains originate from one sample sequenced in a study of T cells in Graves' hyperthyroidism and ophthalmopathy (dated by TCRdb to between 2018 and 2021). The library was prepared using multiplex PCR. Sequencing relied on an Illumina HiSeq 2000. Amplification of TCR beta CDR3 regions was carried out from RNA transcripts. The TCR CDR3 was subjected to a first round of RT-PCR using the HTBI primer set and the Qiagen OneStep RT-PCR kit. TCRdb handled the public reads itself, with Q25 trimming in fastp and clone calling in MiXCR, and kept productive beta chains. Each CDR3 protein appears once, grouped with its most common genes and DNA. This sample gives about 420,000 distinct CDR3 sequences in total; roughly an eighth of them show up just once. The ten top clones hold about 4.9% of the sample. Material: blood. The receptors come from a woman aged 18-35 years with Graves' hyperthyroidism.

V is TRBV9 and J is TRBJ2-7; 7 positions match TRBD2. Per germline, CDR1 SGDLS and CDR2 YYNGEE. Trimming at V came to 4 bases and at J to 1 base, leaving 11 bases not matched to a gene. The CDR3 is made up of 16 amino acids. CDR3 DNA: TGTGCCAGCAGCCATAGGGACTATACAGGATCCTACGAGCAGTACTTC. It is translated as CASSHRDYTGSYEQYF.

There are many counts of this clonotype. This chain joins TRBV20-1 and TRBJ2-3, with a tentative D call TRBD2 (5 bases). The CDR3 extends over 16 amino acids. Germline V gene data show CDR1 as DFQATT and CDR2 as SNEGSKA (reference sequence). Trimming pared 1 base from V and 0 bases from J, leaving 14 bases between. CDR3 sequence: CSARGQTKESTDTQYF. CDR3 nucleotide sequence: TGCAGTGCTAGAGGGCAGACTAAGGAGAGCACAGATACGCAGTATTTT.

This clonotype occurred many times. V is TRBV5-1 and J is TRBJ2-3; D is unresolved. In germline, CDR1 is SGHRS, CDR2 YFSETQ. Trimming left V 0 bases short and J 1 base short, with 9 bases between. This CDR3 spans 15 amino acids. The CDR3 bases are TGCGCCAGCAGCTTGGACGGCGTCCGCACAGATACGCAGTATTTT. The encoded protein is CASSLDGVRTDTQYF.

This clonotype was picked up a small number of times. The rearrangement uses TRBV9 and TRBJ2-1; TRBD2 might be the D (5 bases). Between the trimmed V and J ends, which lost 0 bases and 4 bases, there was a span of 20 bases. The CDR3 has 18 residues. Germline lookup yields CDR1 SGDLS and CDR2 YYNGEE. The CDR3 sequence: CASSVDPGLELPYNEQFF. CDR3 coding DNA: TGTGCCAGCAGCGTAGACCCTGGACTGGAACTACCGTACAATGAGCAGTTCTTC.

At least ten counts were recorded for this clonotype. CDR3 nucleotide sequence: TGTGCCAGCAGGAAGAACGAAAAACTGTTTTTT. Its protein is CASRKNEKLFF. V is TRBV3-1 and J is TRBJ1-4; the D is unclear. The CDR3 consists of 11 residues. The germline gives CDR1 LGHDT, CDR2 YNNKEL (reference sequence). Trimming cost V 6 bases and J 8 bases, with 7 bases left between them.

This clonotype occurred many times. CDR3 region: CASSYSGENTGELFF. The CDR3 coding sequence is TGTGCCAGCAGTTATAGCGGGGAAAACACCGGGGAGCTGTTTTTT. The gene calls are TRBV6-1 and TRBJ2-2; TRBD2 matches 8 bases. The J segment lost 2 bases and the V segment lost 5 bases, leaving 4 bases of the junction unmatched. Germline V gene lookup returns CDR1 MNHNS and CDR2 SASEGT. The CDR3 length is 15 residues.

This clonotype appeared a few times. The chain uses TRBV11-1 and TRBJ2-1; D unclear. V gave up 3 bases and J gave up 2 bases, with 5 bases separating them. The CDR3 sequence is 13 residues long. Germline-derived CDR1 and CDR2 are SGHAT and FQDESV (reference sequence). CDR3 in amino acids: CASSFPPYNEQFF. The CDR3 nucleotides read TGTGCCAGCAGCTTCCCCCCCTACAATGAGCAGTTCTTC.

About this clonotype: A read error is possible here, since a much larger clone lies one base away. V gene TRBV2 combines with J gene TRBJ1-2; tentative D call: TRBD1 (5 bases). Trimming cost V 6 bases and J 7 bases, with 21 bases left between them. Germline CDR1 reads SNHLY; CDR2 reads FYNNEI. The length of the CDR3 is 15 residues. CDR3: CASRALDKVLIGYTF. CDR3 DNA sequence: TGTGCCAGCAGAGCCCTGGACAAGGTCCTAATTGGCTACACCTTC.

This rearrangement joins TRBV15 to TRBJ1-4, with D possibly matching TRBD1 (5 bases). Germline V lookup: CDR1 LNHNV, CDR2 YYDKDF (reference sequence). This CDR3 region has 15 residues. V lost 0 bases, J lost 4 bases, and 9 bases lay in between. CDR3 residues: CATSRDRGGNEKLFF. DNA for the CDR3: TGTGCCACCAGCAGAGATCGGGGGGGTAATGAAAAACTGTTTTTT.

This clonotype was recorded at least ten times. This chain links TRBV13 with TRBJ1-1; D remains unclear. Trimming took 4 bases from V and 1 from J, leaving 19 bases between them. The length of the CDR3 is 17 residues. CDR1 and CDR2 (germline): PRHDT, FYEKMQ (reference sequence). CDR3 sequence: CASSSRKAQEGNTEAFF. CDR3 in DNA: TGTGCCAGCAGCTCTCGAAAGGCTCAAGAGGGGAACACTGAAGCTTTCTTT.

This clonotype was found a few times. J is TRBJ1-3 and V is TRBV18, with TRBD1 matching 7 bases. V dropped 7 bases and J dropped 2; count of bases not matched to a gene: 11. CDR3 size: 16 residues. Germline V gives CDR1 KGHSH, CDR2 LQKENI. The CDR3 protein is CASFSFDRAPGNTIYF. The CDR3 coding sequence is TGTGCCAGCTTCTCCTTCGACAGGGCCCCTGGAAACACCATATATTTT.

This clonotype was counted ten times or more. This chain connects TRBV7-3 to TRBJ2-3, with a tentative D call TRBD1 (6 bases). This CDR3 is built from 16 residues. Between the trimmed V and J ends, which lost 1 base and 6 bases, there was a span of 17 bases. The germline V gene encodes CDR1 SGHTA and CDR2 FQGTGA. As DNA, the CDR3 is TGTGCCAGCAGCTTAAGGGGGATTGGGGGCCGGGATACGCAGTATTTT. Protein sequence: CASSLRGIGGRDTQYF.

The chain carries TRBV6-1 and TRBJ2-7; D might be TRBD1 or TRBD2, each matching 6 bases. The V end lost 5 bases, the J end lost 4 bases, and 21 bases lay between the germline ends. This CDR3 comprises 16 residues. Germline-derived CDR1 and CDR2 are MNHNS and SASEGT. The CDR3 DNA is TGTGCCAGCAGTTCAGGGGCAAATAGCGGCGTTTACGAGCAGTACTTC. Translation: CASSSGANSGVYEQYF.

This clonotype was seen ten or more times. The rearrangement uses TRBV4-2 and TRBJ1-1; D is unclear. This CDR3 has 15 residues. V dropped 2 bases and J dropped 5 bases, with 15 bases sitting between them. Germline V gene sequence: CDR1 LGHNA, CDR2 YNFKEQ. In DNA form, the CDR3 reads TGTGCCAGCAGCCAACATTCCCAAGAAACGACTGAAGCTTTCTTT. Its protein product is CASSQHSQETTEAFF.

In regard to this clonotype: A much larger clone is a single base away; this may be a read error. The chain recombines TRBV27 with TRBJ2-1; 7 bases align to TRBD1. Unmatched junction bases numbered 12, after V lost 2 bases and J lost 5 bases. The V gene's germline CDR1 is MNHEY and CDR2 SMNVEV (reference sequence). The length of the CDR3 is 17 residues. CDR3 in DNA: TGTGCCAGCAGTTTAAACGGCAGGGGGTACACTCACAATGAGCAGTTCTTC. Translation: CASSLNGRGYTHNEQFF.

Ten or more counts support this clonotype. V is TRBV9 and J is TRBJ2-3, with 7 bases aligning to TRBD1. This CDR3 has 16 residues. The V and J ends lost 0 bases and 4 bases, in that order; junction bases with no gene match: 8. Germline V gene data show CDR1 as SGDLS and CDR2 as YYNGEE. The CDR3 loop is CASSVEGRGSADTQYF. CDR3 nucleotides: TGTGCCAGCAGCGTAGAGGGCAGGGGGTCTGCAGATACGCAGTATTTT.

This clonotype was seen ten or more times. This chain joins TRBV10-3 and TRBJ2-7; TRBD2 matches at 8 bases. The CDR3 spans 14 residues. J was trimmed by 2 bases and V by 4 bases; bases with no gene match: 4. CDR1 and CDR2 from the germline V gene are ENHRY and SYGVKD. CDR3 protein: CAISVGLATYEQYF. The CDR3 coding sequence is TGTGCCATCAGTGTAGGACTAGCCACCTACGAGCAGTACTTC.

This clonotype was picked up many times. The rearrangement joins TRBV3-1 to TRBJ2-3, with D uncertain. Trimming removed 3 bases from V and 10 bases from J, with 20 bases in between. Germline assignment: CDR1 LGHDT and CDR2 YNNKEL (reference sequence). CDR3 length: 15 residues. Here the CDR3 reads CASSQTMAGWYAQYF. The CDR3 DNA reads TGTGCCAGCAGCCAGACAATGGCCGGGTGGTACGCGCAGTATTTT.

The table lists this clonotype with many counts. The CDR3 bases are TGTGCCAGCAGCCCCCGCGTGCAGATCTACAATGAGCAGTTCTTC. It codes for CASSPRVQIYNEQFF. The chain combines TRBV13 with TRBJ2-1; D unresolved. With 5 bases removed from V and 3 bases from J, the gap between germline ends came to 14 bases. The CDR3 is 15 amino acids. Germline-derived CDR1 and CDR2 are PRHDT and FYEKMQ (reference sequence).

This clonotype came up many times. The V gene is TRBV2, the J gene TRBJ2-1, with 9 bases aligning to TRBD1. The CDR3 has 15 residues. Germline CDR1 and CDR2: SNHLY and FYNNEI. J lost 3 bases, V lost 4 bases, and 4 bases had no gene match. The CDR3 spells CASSGDRGIYNEQFF. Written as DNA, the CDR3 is TGTGCCAGCAGTGGAGACAGGGGGATCTACAATGAGCAGTTCTTC.

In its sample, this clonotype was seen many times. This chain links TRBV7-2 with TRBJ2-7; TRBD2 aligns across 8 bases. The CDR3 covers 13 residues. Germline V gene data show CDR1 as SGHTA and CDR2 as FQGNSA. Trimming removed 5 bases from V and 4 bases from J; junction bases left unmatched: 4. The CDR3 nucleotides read TGTGCCAGCAGCCTGGGACTAGAATACGAGCAGTACTTC. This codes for CASSLGLEYEQYF.

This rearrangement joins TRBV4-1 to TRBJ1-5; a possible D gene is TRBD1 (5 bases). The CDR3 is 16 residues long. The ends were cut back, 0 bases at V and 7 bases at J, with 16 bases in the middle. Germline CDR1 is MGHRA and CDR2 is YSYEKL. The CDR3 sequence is CASSQDPPGRHQPQHF. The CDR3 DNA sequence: TGCGCCAGCAGCCAAGATCCTCCAGGGAGACACCAGCCCCAGCATTTT.